The T cell receptor (beta chain) under discussion was sequenced for a study of blood T cells in healthy people across ages. In its sample, this clonotype was seen a few times. Together with a sample-barcoded 5' primer, a J-beta primer mix was included in a second PCR lasting roughly 6 to 12 cycles. TCRdb re-analysed the 5' RACE reads in MiXCR, keeping a single row per CDR3 protein. The repertoire includes about 1.8 million distinct CDR3 sequences, about 50% of them detected once, and about 2.1% sits in the top ten. This TCR was sampled from a middle-aged woman in good health. Sequencing was done on a sample of blood.

The CDR3: CASRIGLSTSTDTQYF. The CDR3 nucleotides read TGTGCCAGCAGGATAGGACTTTCCACTAGCACAGATACGCAGTATTTT. The V and J genes are TRBV7-9 and TRBJ2-3; D might be TRBD2 (5 bases). From germline, CDR1 is SEHNR and CDR2 FQNEAQ (reference sequence). The CDR3 sequence is 16 residues long. Trimming stripped 6 bases from V and 0 bases from J, with 16 bases between.